This T cell receptor beta chain was sequenced during a study of CD8+ T cells in alopecia areata. Study context: Treatment of the treated patients consisted of oral tofacitinib, 5 to 10 mg twice daily.

V was cut by 1 base and J by 0 bases, with 8 bases left in between. The germline CDR1 and CDR2 sequences are MNHNS and SASEGT. The length of the CDR3 is 15 residues. RNA was extracted and reverse transcribed into cDNA as the sequencing template. Here immunoSEQ multiplex PCR was the method, and the copy in TCRdb shows in-frame clones only, minus some. The sample shows over 150,000 clones, 59% of them seen only once. The TCR originated in a human donor with alopecia areata. Sample: CD4+ T cells sorted from blood, taken at week 0. The chain uses TRBV6-1 and TRBJ2-3; D remains unclear. The CDR3 reads CASSEGAISTDTQYF. The CDR3, as DNA: TGTGCCAGCAGTGAAGGCGCCATTAGCACAGATACGCAGTATTTT.